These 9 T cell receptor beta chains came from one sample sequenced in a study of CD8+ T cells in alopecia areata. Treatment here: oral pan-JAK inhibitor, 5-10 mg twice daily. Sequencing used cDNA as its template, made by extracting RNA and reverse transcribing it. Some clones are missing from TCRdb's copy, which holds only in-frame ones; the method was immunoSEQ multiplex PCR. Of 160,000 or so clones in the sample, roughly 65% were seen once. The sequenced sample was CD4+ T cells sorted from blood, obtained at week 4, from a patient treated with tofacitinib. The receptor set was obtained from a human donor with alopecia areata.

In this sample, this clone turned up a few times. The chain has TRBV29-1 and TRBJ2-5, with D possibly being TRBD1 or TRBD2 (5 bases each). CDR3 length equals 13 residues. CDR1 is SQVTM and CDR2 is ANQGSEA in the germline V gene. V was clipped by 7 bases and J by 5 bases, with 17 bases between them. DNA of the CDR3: TGCAGCGCCGGGGCGCAGGGCGGCGAGACCCAGTACTTC. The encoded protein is CSAGAQGGETQYF.

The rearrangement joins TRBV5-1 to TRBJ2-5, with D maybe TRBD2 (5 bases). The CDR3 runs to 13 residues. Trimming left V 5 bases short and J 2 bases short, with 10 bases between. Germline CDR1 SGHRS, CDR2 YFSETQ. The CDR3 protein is CASRLPGQETQYF. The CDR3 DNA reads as TGCGCCAGCAGGCTTCCGGGGCAAGAGACCCAGTACTTC.

The CDR3 is CASSISGGAGNEQFF. Written as DNA, the CDR3 is TGTGCCAGTAGTATAAGCGGGGGGGCCGGCAATGAGCAGTTCTTC. This chain connects TRBV19 to TRBJ2-1; 10 bases fit TRBD2. V trimming: 2 bases; J trimming: 6 bases; junction bases outside the gene matches: 4. Germline values: CDR1 LNHDA, CDR2 SQIVND (reference sequence). The CDR3 sequence is 15 residues long.

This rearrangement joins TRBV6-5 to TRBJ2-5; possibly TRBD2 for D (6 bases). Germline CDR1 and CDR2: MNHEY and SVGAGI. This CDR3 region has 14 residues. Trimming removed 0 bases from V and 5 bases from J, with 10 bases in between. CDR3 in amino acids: CASSYSGGSETQYF. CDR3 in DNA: TGTGCCAGCAGTTACTCGGGGGGATCGGAGACCCAGTACTTC.

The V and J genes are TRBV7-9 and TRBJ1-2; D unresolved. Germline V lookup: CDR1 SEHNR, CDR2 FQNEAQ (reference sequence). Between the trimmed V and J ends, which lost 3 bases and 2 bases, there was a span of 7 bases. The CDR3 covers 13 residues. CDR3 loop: CASSLQTNYGYTF. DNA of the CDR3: TGTGCCAGCAGCTTGCAGACCAACTATGGCTACACCTTC.

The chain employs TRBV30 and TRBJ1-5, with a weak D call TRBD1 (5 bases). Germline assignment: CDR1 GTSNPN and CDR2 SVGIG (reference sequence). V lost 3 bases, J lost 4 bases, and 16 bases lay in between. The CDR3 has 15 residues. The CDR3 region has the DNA TGTGCCTGGAGCCATCCGGGGGGGGGTAATCAGCCCCAGCATTTT. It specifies CAWSHPGGGNQPQHF.

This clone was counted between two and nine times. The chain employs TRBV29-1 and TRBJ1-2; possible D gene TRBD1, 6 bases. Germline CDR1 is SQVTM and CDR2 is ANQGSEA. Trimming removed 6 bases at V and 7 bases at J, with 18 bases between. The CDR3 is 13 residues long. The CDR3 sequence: CSVHNRASGGYTF. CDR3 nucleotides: TGCAGCGTGCACAACAGGGCTAGCGGTGGCTACACCTTC. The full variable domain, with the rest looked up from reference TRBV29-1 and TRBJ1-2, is SAVISQKPSRDICQRGTSLTIQCQVDSQVTMMFWYRQQPGQSLTLIATANQGSEATYESGFVIDKFPISRPNLTFSTLTVSNMSPEDSSIYLCSVHNRASGGYTFGSGTRLTVV.

The CDR3: CASSSRTGGAFNEQFF. The CDR3 DNA is TGTGCCAGCAGTTCAAGGACAGGGGGCGCTTTCAATGAGCAGTTCTTC. V and J are TRBV6-5 and TRBJ2-1, with 11 bases matching TRBD1. Germline values: CDR1 MNHEY, CDR2 SVGAGI. V shed 4 bases and J 6 bases; nucleotides not matched to a gene: 8. There are 16 residues in the CDR3.

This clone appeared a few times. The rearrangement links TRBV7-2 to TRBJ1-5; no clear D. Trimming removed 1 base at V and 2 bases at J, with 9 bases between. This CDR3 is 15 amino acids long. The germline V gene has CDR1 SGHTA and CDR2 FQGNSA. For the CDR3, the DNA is TGTGCCAGCAGCTTAGTCGACGGGGGCAATCAGCCCCAGCATTTT. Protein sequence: CASSLVDGGNQPQHF.